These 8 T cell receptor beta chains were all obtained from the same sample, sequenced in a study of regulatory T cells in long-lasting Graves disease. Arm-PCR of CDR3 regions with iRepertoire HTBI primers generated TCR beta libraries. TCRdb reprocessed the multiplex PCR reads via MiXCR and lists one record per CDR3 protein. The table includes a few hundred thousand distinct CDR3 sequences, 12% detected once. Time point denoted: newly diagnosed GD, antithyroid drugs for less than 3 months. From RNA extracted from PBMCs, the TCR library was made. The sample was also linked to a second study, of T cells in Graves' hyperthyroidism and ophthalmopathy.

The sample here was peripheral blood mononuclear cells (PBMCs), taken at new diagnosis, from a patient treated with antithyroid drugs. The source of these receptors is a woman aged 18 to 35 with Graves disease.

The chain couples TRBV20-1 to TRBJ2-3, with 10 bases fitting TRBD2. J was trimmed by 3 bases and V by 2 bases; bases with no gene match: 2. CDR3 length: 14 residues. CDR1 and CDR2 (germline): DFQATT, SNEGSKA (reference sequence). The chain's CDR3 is CSARSGGGTDTQYF. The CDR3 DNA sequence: TGCAGTGCTAGAAGCGGGGGGGGGACAGATACGCAGTATTTT.

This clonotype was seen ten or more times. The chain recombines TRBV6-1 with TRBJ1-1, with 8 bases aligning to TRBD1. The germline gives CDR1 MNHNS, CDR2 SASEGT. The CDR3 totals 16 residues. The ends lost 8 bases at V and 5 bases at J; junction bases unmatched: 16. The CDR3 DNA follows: TGTGCCAGCTTCCCTCGGGACCTGACAGGGGAGACTGAAGCTTTCTTT. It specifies CASFPRDLTGETEAFF.

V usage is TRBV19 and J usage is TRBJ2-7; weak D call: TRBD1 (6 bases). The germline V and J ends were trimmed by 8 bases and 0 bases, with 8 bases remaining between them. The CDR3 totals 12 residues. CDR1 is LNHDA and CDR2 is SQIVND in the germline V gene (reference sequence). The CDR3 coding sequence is TGTGCCAGTTCGGACAGCTCCTACGAGCAGTACTTC. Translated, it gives CASSDSSYEQYF.

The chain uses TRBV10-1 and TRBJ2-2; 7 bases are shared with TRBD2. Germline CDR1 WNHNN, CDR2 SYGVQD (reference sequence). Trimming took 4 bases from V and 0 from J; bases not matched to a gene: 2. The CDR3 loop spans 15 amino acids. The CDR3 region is CASSVGGANTGELFF. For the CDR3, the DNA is TGCGCCAGCAGTGTGGGGGGGGCGAACACCGGGGAGCTGTTTTTT.

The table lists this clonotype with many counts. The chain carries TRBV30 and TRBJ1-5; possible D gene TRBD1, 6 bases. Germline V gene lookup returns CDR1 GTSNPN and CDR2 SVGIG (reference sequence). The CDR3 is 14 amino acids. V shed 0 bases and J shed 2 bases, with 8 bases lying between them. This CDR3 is CAWSVQGGNQPQHF. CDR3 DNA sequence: TGTGCCTGGAGTGTACAGGGAGGCAATCAGCCCCAGCATTTT.

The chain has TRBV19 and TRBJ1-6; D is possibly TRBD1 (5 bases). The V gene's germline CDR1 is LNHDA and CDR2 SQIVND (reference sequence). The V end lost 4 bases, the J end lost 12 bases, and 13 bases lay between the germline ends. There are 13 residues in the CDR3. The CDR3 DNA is TGTGCCAGTAGTACGACAGAATTTGAACCCCTCCACTTT. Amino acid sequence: CASSTTEFEPLHF.

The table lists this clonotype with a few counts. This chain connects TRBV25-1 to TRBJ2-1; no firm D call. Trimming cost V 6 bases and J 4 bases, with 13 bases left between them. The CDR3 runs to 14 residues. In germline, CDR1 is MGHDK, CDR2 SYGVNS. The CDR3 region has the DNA TGTGCCAGCAGGGACCACGAAGGGTACAATGAGCAGTTCTTC. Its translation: CASRDHEGYNEQFF.

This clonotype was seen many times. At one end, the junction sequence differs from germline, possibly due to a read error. DNA for the CDR3: TGTGCCAGCAGGTACTCAGGGGGAACTGGGGCCAACGTCCTGACTTTC. Translating it yields CASRYSGGTGANVLTF. This chain uses TRBV6-2 or TRBV6-3 with TRBJ2-6, with 7 nucleotides matching TRBD1. Germline V lookup: CDR1 MNHEY, CDR2 SVGEGT. This CDR3 region has 16 residues.